This T cell receptor (beta chain) was captured in a study of graft-versus-host responses after intestinal transplantation (dated by TCRdb to the early 2020s). About the investigation overall: The transplants that recipients received were multivisceral, liver-intestinal, or isolated intestinal. Every recipient was given anti-thymocyte globulin induction, then maintenance tacrolimus and steroids for 3 to 4 years. The cohort enrolled about two dozen intestinal transplant recipients including one retransplant, and 3 patients lacking pretransplant specimens were excluded. A peak of at least 4% donor T cells among recipient peripheral blood mononuclear cells was the definition used for donor T cell macrochimerism. Instead of going to the commercial service, samples from a few later patients were sequenced in-house on an Illumina MiSeq and processed with MiXCR. Alloreactive clones were identified by sequencing pre-transplant mixed lymphocyte reaction products and comparing them with unstimulated pre-transplant donor and recipient T cells. After intestinal transplantation, graft-versus-host and host-versus-graft alloreactive T cell clones in the graft, circulation and bone marrow were tracked using bulk TCR-beta CDR3 sequencing. General findings and caveats noted by the study authors: In patients with donor T cell macrochimerism, the allografts had high GvH to HvG T cell clonal ratios. GvH clones were detected in recipient bone marrow, and some of these GvH clones were observed earlier in ileal mucosa or blood, consistent with an intestinal mucosal origin. Peak levels of circulating GvH clones were associated with declines in HvG clones early after transplant. Conclusions were limited by the relatively low number and heterogeneity of intestinal transplant patients.

The CDR3 sequence holds 14 residues, the cysteine and phenylalanine included. Only CDR3 DNA remains: 42 bases, in frame from the first base. In the germline V gene, CDR1 corresponds to SGHTS and CDR2 to YDEGEE. Trimming accounts for 4 bases at V and 7 bases at J, while the number of junction bases matched to no gene is 8. The library was prepared using the immunoSEQ multiplex PCR assay. For most patients, genomic DNA was isolated with the Qiagen DNeasy Blood and Tissue Kit and sent frozen to Adaptive Biotechnologies for TCR sequencing. High-throughput TCR-beta CDR3 sequencing of genomic DNA from most patients was performed by Adaptive Biotechnologies. As for how the authors treated the data: Adaptive's ImmunoSEQ software was the source of the TCR sequencing data for roughly 19 patients, while a few other patients were processed with MiXCR and VDJtools. To correct CD4 versus CD8 sorting errors, any sequence found in both subsets at a frequency ratio below 5:1 was removed. Because the origin of CDR3 nucleotide sequences shared between donor and recipient could not be assigned, those sequences were removed. At least 2-fold expansion over unstimulated cells and a minimum CFSE-low frequency of 0.002% (template counts) or 0.001% (read counts) were required for clones to be classified as alloreactive. Clones were considered mappable if detected in sequenced pre-transplant spleen, lymph node, or MLR CFSE-low populations of the donor or recipient. The cumulative frequency of alloreactive clones was calculated as a percentage of all sequences, weighted by copy number. The clones in this table, taken by TCRdb from immuneACCESS, are in-frame only. Not every clone is retained; where verified, under half of the shortfall comes from an unresolved V gene, and the cause of the rest is unknown. From that table come the V and J calls and clone size; the DNA was used to work out D and trimming. The sample contains tens of thousands of clones, over 90% of them found a single time. Less than 2.5% of the sample comes from the top ten.

On this clone itself: Its antigen is not yet known. No qualities accompany the bases; no much larger clone lies one base away.

Explained via the paper, the time point label denotes: cells obtained before transplantation from donor or recipient. CD3+CD4+ and CD3+CD8+ populations were FACS-sorted from unstimulated pre-transplant donor and recipient cells taken from spleen or lymph nodes. The sequence came from a human donor who was the organ donor for an intestinal transplant. The chain is made from TRBV5-8 and TRBJ2-5, and TRBD1 matches 9 of the central bases. The material sequenced was unstimulated CD4+ T cells sorted from spleen or lymph node cells, taken before transplant. The CDR3 region has the sequence CASSRTGVRGTQYF. The DNA is TGTGCCAGCAGCCGGACAGGGGTAAGGGGGACCCAGTACTTC. With the rest looked up from the reference TRBV5-8 and TRBJ2-5 genes rather than sequenced, the full variable domain is EAGVTQSPTHLIKTRGQQATLRCSPISGHTSVYWYQQALGLGLQFLLWYDEGEERNRGNFPPRFSGRQFPNYSSELNVNALELEDSALYLCASSRTGVRGTQYFGPGTRLLVL.